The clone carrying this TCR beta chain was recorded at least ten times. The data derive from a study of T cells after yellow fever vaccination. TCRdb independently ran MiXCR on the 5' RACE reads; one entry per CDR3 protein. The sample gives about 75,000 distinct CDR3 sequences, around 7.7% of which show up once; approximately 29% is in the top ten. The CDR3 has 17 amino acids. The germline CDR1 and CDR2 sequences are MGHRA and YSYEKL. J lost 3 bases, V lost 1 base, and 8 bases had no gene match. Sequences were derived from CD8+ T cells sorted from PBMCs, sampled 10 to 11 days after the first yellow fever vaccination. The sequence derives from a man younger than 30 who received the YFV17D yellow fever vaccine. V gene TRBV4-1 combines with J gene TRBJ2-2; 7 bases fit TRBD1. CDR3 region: CASSQVTRGWHTGELFF. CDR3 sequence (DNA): TGCGCCAGCAGCCAAGTAACCAGGGGGTGGCACACCGGGGAGCTGTTTTTT.